This T cell receptor (beta chain) stems from a study of T cell responses to AZD1222 COVID-19 vaccine. This CDR3 spans 15 amino acids. Germline lookup yields CDR1 SGHAT and CDR2 FQNNGV. The junction had 13 bases not matched to a gene; V was cut back by 6 bases and J by 6 bases. Repertoires were generated with immunoSEQ multiplex PCR, while TCRdb's copy carries only in-frame clones and drops some. The sample has over 100,000 clones, 70% to 90% seen once. Regarding this clone: What it binds is not known.

Whole-study results and caveats: Reports indicate that nearly half of spike-specific TCRs are directed at unmutated variant regions.

The chain employs TRBV11-2 and TRBJ1-2; 7 bases are shared with TRBD1. The clonotype was recovered from an adult in good health. This sample comprised peripheral blood, obtained on day 0 of MenACWY control vaccination. The DNA for the CDR3 is TGTGCCAGCAGACGACCCGGGGGGACAGTAGATGGCTACACCTTC. Translated, it gives CASRRPGGTVDGYTF.